The 18 T cell receptor beta chains below come from one sample, sequenced in a study of blood T cell repertoires in COVID-19. Assay used: immunoSEQ multiplex PCR; TCRdb lists only in-frame clones, some missing. There are roughly 150,000 clones in the sample; roughly 90% occur only once, and approximately 3% lies in the top ten. Source material: peripheral blood. Receptors were obtained from a man aged 55 to 69 with acute or convalescent COVID-19.

Here the CDR3 reads CASSQSRQGATYNEQFF. CDR3 bases: TGTGCCAGCAGCCAATCAAGACAGGGGGCGACCTACAATGAGCAGTTCTTC. This chain links TRBV4-2 with TRBJ2-1; 10 bases are a match to TRBD1. This CDR3 is built from 17 residues. Germline V gene data show CDR1 as LGHNA and CDR2 as YNFKEQ. Trimming at V came to 2 bases and at J to 2 bases, leaving 6 bases not matched to a gene.

The rearrangement links TRBV5-1 to TRBJ2-7; 8 nucleotides agree with TRBD2. CDR1 and CDR2 from the germline V gene are SGHRS and YFSETQ. The CDR3 length is 13 residues. Losses at the gene ends were 4 bases for V and 4 bases for J; bases not matched to a gene: 4. DNA of the CDR3: TGCGCCAGCAGCGAGGGACTAGGATACGAGCAGTACTTC. Its translation: CASSEGLGYEQYF.

The chain is built from TRBV9 and TRBJ1-5, with a tentative D call TRBD1 (5 bases). Per germline, CDR1 SGDLS and CDR2 YYNGEE. The CDR3 covers 14 residues. V gave up 3 bases and J gave up 7 bases, with 14 bases separating them. In DNA form, the CDR3 reads TGTGCCAGCAGCGCGGACATTTTGGACCAGCCCCAGCATTTT. This translates into CASSADILDQPQHF.

This chain uses TRBV2 with TRBJ1-5, with D perhaps matching TRBD1 (6 bases). The CDR3 is 16 residues long. Per germline, CDR1 SNHLY and CDR2 FYNNEI. V shed 3 bases and J shed 1 base, with 13 bases lying between them. CDR3 amino acids: CASSDRGAYSNQPQHF. For the CDR3, the DNA is TGTGCCAGCAGTGATCGGGGGGCGTACAGCAATCAGCCCCAGCATTTT.

This sequence joins TRBV2 and TRBJ2-7; no clear D. Germline loops: CDR1 SNHLY, CDR2 FYNNEI. V shed 6 bases and J shed 0 bases, with 15 bases lying between them. The CDR3 has 15 residues. CDR3 DNA: TGTGCCAGCAGCCCCTGGGCGACGGACTCCTACGAGCAGTACTTC. The encoded protein is CASSPWATDSYEQYF.

The rearrangement uses TRBV6-5 and TRBJ1-4; D is unresolved. Germline CDR1 and CDR2: MNHEY and SVGAGI. Deletions cut 6 bases from V and 2 bases from J, with 10 bases between. The CDR3 contains 14 residues. CDR3 protein: CASSRRLTNEKLFF. CDR3 bases: TGTGCCAGCAGCCGTAGACTTACTAATGAAAAACTGTTTTTT.

Only one count was recorded for this clone. The chain joins TRBV6-6 to TRBJ1-5; D not resolved. Trimming left V 6 bases short and J 2 bases short, with 8 bases between. The CDR3 has 13 residues. Germline CDR1 reads MNHNY; CDR2 reads SVGAGI (reference sequence). CDR3 sequence reads: CASRARGNQPQHF. CDR3 nucleotides: TGTGCCAGCAGAGCGAGGGGCAATCAGCCCCAGCATTTT.

J is TRBJ2-1 and V is TRBV5-6; D remains unclear. Germline loops: CDR1 SGHDT, CDR2 YYEEEE. This CDR3 comprises 13 residues. Trimming removed 4 bases from V and 4 bases from J, with 9 bases in between. The CDR3 spells CASSADWYNEQFF. The CDR3 nucleotides are TGTGCCAGCAGCGCGGATTGGTACAATGAGCAGTTCTTC.

This clone was detected only once. The V call is TRBV4-3, the J call TRBJ2-7, with 9 bases lining up with TRBD2. Germline V gene lookup returns CDR1 LGHNA and CDR2 YSLEER. V lost 0 bases, J lost 4 bases, and 10 bases stayed unmatched. The CDR3 spans 17 residues. The CDR3 bases are TGCGCCAGCAGCCAAGATCTAGCGGGGACAGTTGTATACGAGCAGTACTTC. Translating it yields CASSQDLAGTVVYEQYF.

The rearrangement joins TRBV30 to TRBJ2-3; 10 bases are a match to TRBD2. CDR1 and CDR2 (germline): GTSNPN, SVGIG (reference sequence). CDR3 length: 16 amino acids. V shed 0 bases, J shed 2 bases, and the junction held 5 bases outside the gene matches. The CDR3 nucleotides read TGTGCCTGGAGTGTAGGGACTAGCGCGGCCACAGATACGCAGTATTTT. It is translated as CAWSVGTSAATDTQYF.

The rearrangement links TRBV30 to TRBJ1-1; TRBD1 might be the D (5 bases). Trimming took 4 bases from V and 11 from J, leaving 17 bases between them. The germline V gene has CDR1 GTSNPN and CDR2 SVGIG (reference sequence). The CDR3 spans 12 residues. The CDR3 DNA sequence: TGTGCCTGGACCCCCACTTGGGGGGAGGCTTTCTTT. Encoded protein: CAWTPTWGEAFF.

V is TRBV7-9 and J is TRBJ2-3, with a tentative D call TRBD2 (6 bases). Germline loops: CDR1 SEHNR, CDR2 FQNEAQ (reference sequence). Trimming shortened V by 4 bases and J by 0 bases, and 14 bases separated the two germline ends. This CDR3 region has 16 residues. The CDR3: CASSYTRGTSTDTQYF. Written as DNA, the CDR3 is TGTGCCAGCAGCTATACGAGAGGGACTAGCACAGATACGCAGTATTTT.

V and J are TRBV2 and TRBJ2-1; 9 bases line up with TRBD1. Germline-derived CDR1 and CDR2 are SNHLY and FYNNEI. The J segment lost 12 bases and the V segment lost 5 bases, leaving 2 bases of the junction unmatched. The CDR3 is 11 amino acids. CDR3 nucleotides: TGTGCCAGCAGTACAGGGGGCTTGCAGTTCTTC. This gives the protein CASSTGGLQFF.

The rearrangement links TRBV5-1 to TRBJ1-3; 7 bases agree with TRBD1. CDR1 and CDR2 from the germline V gene are SGHRS and YFSETQ. The CDR3 consists of 14 residues. V gave up 5 bases and J gave up 4 bases; unmatched junction bases: 6. The CDR3 sequence is CASSSGTEGNTIYF. The DNA of the CDR3 is TGCGCCAGCAGTAGTGGGACAGAAGGAAACACCATATATTTT.

This chain joins TRBV2 and TRBJ1-6, with 10 bases identical to TRBD1. The CDR3 has 15 residues. With V trimmed by 6 bases and J by 6 bases, 5 bases remained unmatched. Germline V CDR1 and CDR2: SNHLY, FYNNEI. The CDR3 DNA is TGTGCCAGCAGGGCCGGGACAGGGGTTAATTCACCCCTCCACTTT. It codes for CASRAGTGVNSPLHF.

V usage is TRBV4-1 and J usage is TRBJ1-1, with D uncertain. The CDR3 totals 14 residues. V lost 0 bases to trimming and J lost 9 bases, with 14 bases between them. Germline loops: CDR1 MGHRA, CDR2 YSYEKL. DNA of the CDR3: TGCGCCAGCAGCCAAGAACTATTCCCGGGAAAAGCTTTCTTT. Residues: CASSQELFPGKAFF.

The chain carries TRBV7-9 and TRBJ1-2, with TRBD1 matching 7 bases. This CDR3 has 14 amino acids. From germline, CDR1 is SEHNR and CDR2 FQNEAQ (reference sequence). V lost 5 bases to trimming and J lost 4 bases; unmatched junction nucleotides: 7. The CDR3 DNA follows: TGTGCCAGCAGCCCCTTACAGGGGCGCTATGGCTACACCTTC. Amino acids: CASSPLQGRYGYTF.

Only a few counts were recorded for this clone. J is TRBJ2-3 and V is TRBV7-9; 9 nucleotides agree with TRBD2. This CDR3 region has 12 residues. CDR1 is SEHNR and CDR2 is FQNEAQ in the germline V gene (reference sequence). In nucleotides, the CDR3 is TGTGCAGCGGGGGGCTCGAGAGATACGCAGTATTTT. Amino acid sequence: CAAGGSRDTQYF.